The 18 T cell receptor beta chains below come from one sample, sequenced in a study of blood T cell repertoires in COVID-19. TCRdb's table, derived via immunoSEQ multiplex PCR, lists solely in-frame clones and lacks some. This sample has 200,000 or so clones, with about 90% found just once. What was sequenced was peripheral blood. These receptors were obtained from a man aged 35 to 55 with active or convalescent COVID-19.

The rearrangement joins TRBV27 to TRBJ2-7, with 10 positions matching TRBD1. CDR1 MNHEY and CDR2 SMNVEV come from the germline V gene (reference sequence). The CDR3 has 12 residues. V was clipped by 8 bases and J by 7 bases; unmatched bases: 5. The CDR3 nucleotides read TGTGCCAGCGCCGACAGGGGGCGTGAGCAGTACTTC. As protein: CASADRGREQYF.

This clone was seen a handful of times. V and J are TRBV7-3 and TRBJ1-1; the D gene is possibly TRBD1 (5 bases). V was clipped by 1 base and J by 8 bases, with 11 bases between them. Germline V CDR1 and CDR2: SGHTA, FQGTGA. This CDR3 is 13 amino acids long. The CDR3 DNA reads TGTGCCAGCAGCTTAAGGGAGGGGAAGGAAGCTTTCTTT. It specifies CASSLREGKEAFF.

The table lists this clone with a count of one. The CDR3 protein is CASSEAEALSSPLHF. The CDR3 DNA reads TGTGCCAGCAGTGAAGCCGAGGCATTGAGTTCACCCCTCCACTTT. The chain combines TRBV2 with TRBJ1-6, with D unclear. Germline lookup yields CDR1 SNHLY and CDR2 FYNNEI. The CDR3 covers 15 residues. Trimming pared 0 bases from V and 9 bases from J, leaving 12 bases between.

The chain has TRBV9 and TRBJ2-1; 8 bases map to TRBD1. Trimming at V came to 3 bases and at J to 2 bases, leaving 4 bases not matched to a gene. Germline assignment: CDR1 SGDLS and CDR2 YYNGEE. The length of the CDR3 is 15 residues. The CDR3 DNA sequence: TGTGCCAGCAGCGCGACAGGGGATACCTACAATGAGCAGTTCTTC. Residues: CASSATGDTYNEQFF.

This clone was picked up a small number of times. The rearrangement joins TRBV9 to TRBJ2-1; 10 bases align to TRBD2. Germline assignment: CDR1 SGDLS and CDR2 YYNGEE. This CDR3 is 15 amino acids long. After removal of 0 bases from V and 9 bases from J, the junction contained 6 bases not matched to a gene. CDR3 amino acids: CASSVASGRDGEQFF. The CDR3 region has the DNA TGTGCCAGCAGCGTAGCTAGCGGGAGAGATGGTGAGCAGTTCTTC.

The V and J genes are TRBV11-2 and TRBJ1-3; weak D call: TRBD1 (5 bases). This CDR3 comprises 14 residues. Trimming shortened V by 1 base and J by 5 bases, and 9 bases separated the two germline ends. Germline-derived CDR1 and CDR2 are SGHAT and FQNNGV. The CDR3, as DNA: TGTGCCAGCAGCTTAGTCCAGGGTAGAAACACCATATATTTT. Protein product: CASSLVQGRNTIYF.

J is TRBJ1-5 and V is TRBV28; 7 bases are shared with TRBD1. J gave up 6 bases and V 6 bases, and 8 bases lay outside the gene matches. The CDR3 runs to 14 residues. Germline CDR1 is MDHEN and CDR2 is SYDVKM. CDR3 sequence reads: CASRSTGSSQPQHF. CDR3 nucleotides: TGTGCCAGCAGATCGACAGGGAGTAGTCAGCCCCAGCATTTT.

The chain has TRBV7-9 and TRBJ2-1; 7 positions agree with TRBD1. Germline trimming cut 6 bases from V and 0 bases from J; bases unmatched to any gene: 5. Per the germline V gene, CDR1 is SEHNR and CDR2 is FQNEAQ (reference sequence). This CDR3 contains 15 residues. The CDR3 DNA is TGTGCCAGCAGACGGACAGGTGTCTCCTACAATGAGCAGTTCTTC. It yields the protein CASRRTGVSYNEQFF.

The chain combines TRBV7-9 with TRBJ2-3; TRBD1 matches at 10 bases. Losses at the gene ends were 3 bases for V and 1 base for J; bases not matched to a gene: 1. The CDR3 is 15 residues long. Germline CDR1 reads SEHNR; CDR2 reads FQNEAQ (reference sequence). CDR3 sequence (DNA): TGTGCCAGCAGCTTGACAGGGGGCGGCACAGATACGCAGTATTTT. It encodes CASSLTGGGTDTQYF.

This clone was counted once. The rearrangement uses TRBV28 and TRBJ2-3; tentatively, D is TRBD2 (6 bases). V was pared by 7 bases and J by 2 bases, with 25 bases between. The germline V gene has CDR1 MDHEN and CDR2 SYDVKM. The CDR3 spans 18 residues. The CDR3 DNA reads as TGTGCCAGCAAGGGGCGGGGATACCGGGCGGAACTCACAGATACGCAGTATTTT. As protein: CASKGRGYRAELTDTQYF.

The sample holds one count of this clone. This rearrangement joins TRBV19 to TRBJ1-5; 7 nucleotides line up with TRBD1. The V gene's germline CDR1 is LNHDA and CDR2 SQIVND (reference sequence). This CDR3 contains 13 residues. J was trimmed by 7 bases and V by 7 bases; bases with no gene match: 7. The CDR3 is CASNDQGVQPQHF. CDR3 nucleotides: TGTGCCAGTAATGACCAGGGGGTGCAGCCCCAGCATTTT.

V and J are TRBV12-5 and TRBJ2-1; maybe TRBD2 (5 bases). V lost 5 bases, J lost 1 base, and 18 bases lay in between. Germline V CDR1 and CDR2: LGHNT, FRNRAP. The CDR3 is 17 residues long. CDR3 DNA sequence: TGTGCTAGTGGTCCCAGACGAGGGTTTGGATCCTACAATGAGCAGTTCTTC. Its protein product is CASGPRRGFGSYNEQFF.

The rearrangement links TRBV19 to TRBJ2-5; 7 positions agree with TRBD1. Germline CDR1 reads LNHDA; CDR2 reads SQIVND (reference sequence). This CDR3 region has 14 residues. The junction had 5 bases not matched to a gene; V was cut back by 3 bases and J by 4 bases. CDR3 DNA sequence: TGTGCCAGTAGTATTAGGGGGCGCGGAGAGACCCAGTACTTC. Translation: CASSIRGRGETQYF.

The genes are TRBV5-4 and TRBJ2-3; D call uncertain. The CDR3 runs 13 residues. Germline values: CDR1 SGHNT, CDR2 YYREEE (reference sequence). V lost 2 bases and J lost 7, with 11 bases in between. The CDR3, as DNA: TGTGCCAGCAGCTTCCCGGGTGGTAATACGCAGTATTTT. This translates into CASSFPGGNTQYF.

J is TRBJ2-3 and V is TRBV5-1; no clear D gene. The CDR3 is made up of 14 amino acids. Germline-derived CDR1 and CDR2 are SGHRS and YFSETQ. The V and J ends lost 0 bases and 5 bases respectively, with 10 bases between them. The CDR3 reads CASSLGWARDTQYF. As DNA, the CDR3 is TGCGCCAGCAGCTTGGGCTGGGCGAGAGATACGCAGTATTTT. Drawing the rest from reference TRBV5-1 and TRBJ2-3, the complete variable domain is KAGVTQTPRYLIKTRGQQVTLSCSPISGHRSVSWYQQTPGQGLQFLFEYFSETQRNKGNFPGRFSGRQFSNSRSEMNVSTLELGDSALYLCASSLGWARDTQYFGPGTRLTVL.

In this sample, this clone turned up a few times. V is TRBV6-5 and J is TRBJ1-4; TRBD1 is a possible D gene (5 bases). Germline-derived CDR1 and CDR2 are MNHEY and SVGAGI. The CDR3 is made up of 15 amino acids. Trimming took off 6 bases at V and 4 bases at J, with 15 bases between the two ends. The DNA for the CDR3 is TGTGCCAGCAGCCCCCAGACAGCTTTTAATGAAAAACTGTTTTTT. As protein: CASSPQTAFNEKLFF.

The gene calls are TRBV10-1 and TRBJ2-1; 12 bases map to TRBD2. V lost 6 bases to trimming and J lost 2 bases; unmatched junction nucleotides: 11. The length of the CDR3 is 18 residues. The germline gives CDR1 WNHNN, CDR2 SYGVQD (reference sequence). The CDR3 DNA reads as TGCGCCAGCAGACCTGGACTAGCGGGGAAACTTGCCTACAATGAGCAGTTCTTC. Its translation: CASRPGLAGKLAYNEQFF.

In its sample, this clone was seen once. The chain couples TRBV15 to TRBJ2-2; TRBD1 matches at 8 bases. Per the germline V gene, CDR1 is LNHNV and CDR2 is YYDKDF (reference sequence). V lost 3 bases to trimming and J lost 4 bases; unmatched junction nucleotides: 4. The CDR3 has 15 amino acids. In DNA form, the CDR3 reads TGTGCCACCAGCAGTTTGACAGGGGTCACCGGGGAGCTGTTTTTT. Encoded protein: CATSSLTGVTGELFF.